This T cell receptor (beta chain) was observed in a study of blood T cell repertoires in COVID-19. The study drew participants aged about 18 to 89 years from about two dozen US areas. Participants' reported clinical history set cohort assignment. Cohort 3 donors counted as recovered after two negative PCRs, clearance, or resolved symptoms. V lost 4 bases and J lost 4, with 12 bases in between. The CDR3 is 14 residues long. Authors' analysis steps: How many nucleated cells were present was estimated from reference gene primer amplification. Clones were sequenced by immunoSEQ multiplex PCR, and TCRdb holds only the in-frame ones, with some missing. V and J calls and clone size are as listed in that table; D and trimming were resolved from the DNA. The sample gives about 220,000 clones, approximately 83% of which show up once; about 3.7% is in the top ten.

V and J are TRBV5-3 and TRBJ1-3; D remains unclear. TRBV5-3 is filed as an ORF, its function uncertain. Sequenced sample: PBMCs or T cells enriched from blood (not recorded which). This receptor was identified in a woman in her sixties or seventies who had recovered from COVID-19. The CDR3 sequence is CARSLKRAGNTIYF. The CDR3 bases are TGTGCCAGAAGCCTAAAGCGGGCCGGAAACACCATATATTTT.